The T cell receptor (beta chain) under discussion was sequenced for a study of OX40 agonist ivuxolimab in advanced cancers. Study-wide context: Ivuxolimab, an agonist antibody against OX40 (CD134), was given to patients. Across the patients, intravenous ivuxolimab was delivered every 2 weeks at 0.01 to 10 mg/kg. Aged roughly 23 to 90 with a mean of approximately 57 years, they were around 83% male.

Points on this clone: Its target is unknown.

Study-wide points: Within 6 weeks, CD4+ and CD8+ blood T cells expanded clonally at 0.1 to 3.0 mg/kg.

The protocol was immunoSEQ multiplex PCR, while the TCRdb copy is restricted to in-frame clones and leaves out a portion. The table has just over 80,000 clones, approximately 91% seen once. Germline V gene data show CDR1 as MNHEY and CDR2 as SVGAGI. Trimming took 6 bases from V and 0 from J, leaving 12 bases between them. The CDR3 is 14 amino acids. The rearrangement joins TRBV6-5 to TRBJ2-7; tentative D call: TRBD1 (6 bases). This sample comprised CD4+ or CD8+ T cells sorted from blood, obtained in a trial of the OX40 agonist ivuxolimab. The receptor was derived from an adult with an advanced solid tumor such as melanoma, head and neck, liver or kidney cancer. The CDR3 loop is CASRKRDNSYEQYF. In DNA, the CDR3 is TGTGCCAGCAGAAAACGGGACAACTCCTACGAGCAGTACTTC.